These T cell receptor beta chains were read from a single sample in a study of cytomegalovirus exposure and HLA in healthy donors. Data came from immunoSEQ multiplex PCR; TCRdb stores just in-frame clones and leaves some out. The sample has around 170,000 clones, around 82% seen once; the top ten hold 0.38%. Sequenced sample: PBMCs. These receptors all stem from a boy aged 2 to 10 in good health and CMV-seronegative. Each CDR3 is given with its conserved first and last residue. D genes are given only for firm matches. For some rows the clone size is stated as once, few or many, or as a class when expanded; others skip it.

V	D	J	size	DNA	CDR3
TRBV2	-	TRBJ2-2	-	TGTGCCAGCAGTTTGGCGGGAAACACCGGGGAGCTGTTTTTT	CASSLAGNTGELFF
TRBV7-2	TRBD2	TRBJ2-5	-	TGTGCCAGCAGCTTACGCGGGAGGGCAGTAGAGACCCAGTACTTC	CASSLRGRAVETQYF
TRBV28	TRBD2	TRBJ2-7	-	TGTGCCAGCAGCCACACCGGGGACTACTACGAGCAGTACTTC	CASSHTGDYYEQYF
TRBV2	TRBD1	TRBJ2-1	-	TGTGCCAGCAGTTTTGGACAGGGGGCCAATGAGCAGTTCTTC	CASSFGQGANEQFF
TRBV2	-	TRBJ1-6	-	TGTGCCAGCAGTGAAGGCCCCACAGGCGGGGGCCAAAATTCACCCCTCCACTTT	CASSEGPTGGGQNSPLHF
TRBV25-1	-	TRBJ2-1	-	TGTGCCAGCACCTATGAGCAGTTCTTC	CASTYEQFF
TRBV5-1	-	TRBJ2-1	-	TGCGCCAGCAGCCAAACCGGGATACCCGCCTACAATGAGCAGTTCTTC	CASSQTGIPAYNEQFF
TRBV29-1	-	TRBJ2-1	-	TGCACCGTACAGGACAGCTCCTACAATGAGCAGTTCTTC	CTVQDSSYNEQFF
TRBV30	TRBD1	TRBJ1-1	-	TGTGCCTGGAAAAAGGGGGCGAACACTGAAGCTTTCTTT	CAWKKGANTEAFF
TRBV28	TRBD1	TRBJ1-4	few	TGTGCCACCTCCCCAGGGGGCGCAACTAATGAAAAACTGTTTTTT	CATSPGGATNEKLFF
TRBV6-6	-	TRBJ1-6	-	TGTGCCAGCAGTTACCCTGTAGGGCAGGGGAATTCACCCCTCCACTTT	CASSYPVGQGNSPLHF
TRBV28	TRBD1	TRBJ2-2	-	TGTGCCAGCAGTTTGACAGGGGGCACCGGGGAGCTGTTTTTT	CASSLTGGTGELFF
TRBV4-1	-	TRBJ1-1	-	TGCGCCAGCAGCCAGACAGCACACTTGAACACTGAAGCTTTCTTT	CASSQTAHLNTEAFF
TRBV25-1	-	TRBJ1-1	-	TGTGCCAGCAGTGACCAGGGATGGGACACTGAAGCTTTCTTT	CASSDQGWDTEAFF
TRBV6-1	-	TRBJ2-7	-	TGTGCCAGCAGTGCAGACAGGTTCTACGAGCAGTACTTC	CASSADRFYEQYF
TRBV6-1	-	TRBJ1-2	-	TGTGCCAGCAGTGAAGTGGGGGGAAATAACTATGGCTACACCTTC	CASSEVGGNNYGYTF
TRBV5-1	TRBD1	TRBJ2-7	-	TGCGCCAGCAGCTTGGTCCGCCGGGACAGGGGTAATTCTGGGGGCTACGAGCAGTACTTC	CASSLVRRDRGNSGGYEQYF
TRBV27	TRBD1	TRBJ1-5	-	TGTGCCAGCAGTTGCCCAGGGGGCGCGTCTCAGCCCCAGCATTTT	CASSCPGGASQPQHF
TRBV2	TRBD2	TRBJ2-5	-	TGTGCCAGCAGTGTTATTGGACTAGCGGGAGGGGGGGAGCAGTACTTC	CASSVIGLAGGGEQYF
TRBV5-1	-	TRBJ2-5	-	TGCGCCAGCAGCTTGGACCCTGCGGCGGATGAGACCCAGTACTTC	CASSLDPAADETQYF
TRBV5-5	-	TRBJ1-5	-	TGTGCCAGCAGTCTGGAGGGCTATAGCAATCAGCCCCAGCATTTT	CASSLEGYSNQPQHF
TRBV29-1	TRBD1	TRBJ1-1	-	TGCAGCGTTACACAGGGGGGAGGTGGCACTGAAGCTTTCTTT	CSVTQGGGGTEAFF
TRBV4-1	TRBD1	TRBJ2-7	-	TGCGCCAGCAGCCACGGACAGGGTACGGGCGAGCAGTACTTC	CASSHGQGTGEQYF
TRBV2	TRBD2	TRBJ2-1	-	TGTGCCAGCAGAGCGACTAGCGGCCCCTACAATGAGCAGTTCTTC	CASRATSGPYNEQFF
TRBV5-1	-	TRBJ2-1	-	TGCGCCAGCAGCCCAACGGGAGCAGCCTACAATGAGCAGTTCTTC	CASSPTGAAYNEQFF
TRBV15	TRBD1	TRBJ2-5	-	TGTGCCACCGGGACAGGAGGCCAAGAGACCCAGTACTTC	CATGTGGQETQYF
TRBV4-1	-	TRBJ2-7	-	TGCGCCAGCAGCCTAAGACAGGATAGCTACGAGCAGTACTTC	CASSLRQDSYEQYF
TRBV7-6	-	TRBJ2-6	-	TGTGCCAGCAGCTTAGCGCGACAGCCCCCTGGGGCCAACGTCCTGACTTTC	CASSLARQPPGANVLTF
TRBV2	-	TRBJ1-2	-	TGTGCCAGCAGGGCGGGGGGATCTCCTTATGGCTACACCTTC	CASRAGGSPYGYTF